One T cell receptor (beta chain) is described in this entry. The CDR3 spans 16 residues. V lost 2 bases and J 7 bases, leaving 18 bases between the germline ends. Germline-derived CDR1 and CDR2 are MDHEN and SYDVKM. The method was immunoSEQ multiplex PCR; TCRdb's version includes in-frame clones alone and lacks a portion of them. The repertoire consists of under 200,000 clones, with just under 85% occurring once and the leading ten covering 0.9% to 0.95%. These data originate in a study of blood T cell repertoires in COVID-19. The TCR sequence derives from a man aged 60 to 69 with COVID-19, enrolled during active disease. Input material: peripheral blood. This rearrangement joins TRBV28 to TRBJ2-4; D call uncertain. The CDR3 DNA reads as TGTGCCAGCAGTTTACGTGATTCCCCCGTCGGGAACATTCAGTACTTC. This gives the protein CASSLRDSPVGNIQYF.